The 15 T cell receptor beta chains below come from one sample, sequenced in a study of a mutant IDH1 vaccine in newly diagnosed glioma. Only in-frame clones appear in the TCRdb table, and some are missing; sequencing was by immunoSEQ multiplex PCR. This sample has 40,000 to 55,000 clones, with 78% found just once. These receptors' antigens are unknown. Time point given: week 5, during vaccination. One vaccine dose held 300 ug of mutant IDH1 20-mer peptide and came with topical imiquimod. Sample: PBMCs, taken from a glioma patient whose treatment included an IDH1 peptide vaccine. Receptors were obtained from a man aged 50 to 59 with glioma.

The chain joins TRBV18 to TRBJ2-2; possible D gene TRBD1, 6 bases. V shed 3 bases and J shed 0 bases, with 20 bases lying between them. The CDR3 loop spans 19 amino acids. CDR1 and CDR2 (germline): KGHSH, LQKENI. CDR3 region: CASSPRPGQQFSNTGELFF. DNA of the CDR3: TGTGCCAGCTCACCCCGACCGGGACAACAGTTTTCGAACACCGGGGAGCTGTTTTTT. The variable domain in full, with the rest retrieved from reference TRBV18 and TRBJ2-2, is NAGVMQNPRHLVRRRGQEARLRCSPMKGHSHVYWYRQLPEEGLKFMVYLQKENIIDESGMPKERFSAEFPKEGPSILRIQQVVRGDSAAYFCASSPRPGQQFSNTGELFFGEGSRLTVL.

The chain carries TRBV30 and TRBJ1-2; no definite D call. Trimming removed 1 base at V and 4 bases at J, with 7 bases between. Germline V gives CDR1 GTSNPN, CDR2 SVGIG (reference sequence). This CDR3 has 12 residues. As DNA, the CDR3 is TGTGCCTGGAGTGACACTGCCTATGGCTACACCTTC. Protein sequence: CAWSDTAYGYTF.

V gene TRBV9 combines with J gene TRBJ1-1, with D hard to call. This CDR3 is built from 18 residues. Germline assignment: CDR1 SGDLS and CDR2 YYNGEE. V was cut by 2 bases and J by 0 bases, with 20 bases left in between. The CDR3 reads CASSVEAKDRGMNTEAFF. CDR3 coding DNA: TGTGCCAGCAGCGTCGAGGCGAAGGATCGTGGGATGAACACTGAAGCTTTCTTT.

This clone was seen more than once but under ten times. The chain employs TRBV19 and TRBJ2-1, with 9 bases matching TRBD1. In germline, CDR1 is LNHDA, CDR2 SQIVND (reference sequence). The V segment lost 4 bases and the J segment 9 bases; nucleotides outside the gene matches: 13. This CDR3 region has 16 residues. The CDR3 protein is CASSRSGTGLFGEQFF. The CDR3, as DNA: TGTGCCAGTAGTAGGTCCGGGACAGGGTTATTTGGTGAGCAGTTCTTC. Full variable domain (remainder filled in from reference TRBV19 and TRBJ2-1): DGGITQSPKYLFRKEGQNVTLSCEQNLNHDAMYWYRQDPGQGLRLIYYSQIVNDFQKGDIAEGYSVSREKKESFPLTVTSAQKNPTAFYLCASSRSGTGLFGEQFFGPGTRLTVL.

This clone was detected once. This chain uses TRBV27 with TRBJ1-1, with D perhaps matching TRBD1 (6 bases). Germline CDR1 reads MNHEY; CDR2 reads SMNVEV (reference sequence). This CDR3 has 14 amino acids. The V gene lost 10 bases and the J gene lost 4 bases, with 19 bases spanning the gap. The CDR3 coding sequence is TGTGCCACCATAAGGGGGGGCGGGGGCACTGAAGCTTTCTTT. Residues: CATIRGGGGTEAFF.

In this sample, this clone turned up a few times. The rearrangement joins TRBV9 to TRBJ2-1; 9 bases map to TRBD1. The CDR3 totals 16 residues. Trimming at V came to 4 bases and at J to 1 base, leaving 6 bases not matched to a gene. Germline CDR1 SGDLS, CDR2 YYNGEE. CDR3 loop: CASSLRQGGSYNEQFF. The CDR3 DNA sequence: TGTGCCAGCAGCTTGCGACAGGGGGGATCCTACAATGAGCAGTTCTTC.

The V gene is TRBV2, the J gene TRBJ1-3; 9 bases agree with TRBD1. Trimming removed 5 bases from V and 4 bases from J; junction bases left unmatched: 9. CDR3 length equals 16 residues. From germline, CDR1 is SNHLY and CDR2 FYNNEI. The CDR3 loop reads CASSFPGQGFGNTIYF. CDR3 nucleotides: TGTGCCAGCAGTTTTCCGGGACAGGGTTTCGGAAACACCATATATTTT.

The chain recombines TRBV7-3 with TRBJ2-2; D gene uncertain. Germline V gene data show CDR1 as SGHTA and CDR2 as FQGTGA. The CDR3 is 12 residues long. With 1 base removed from V and 5 bases from J, the gap between germline ends came to 2 bases. This chain's CDR3 is CASSLKTGELFF. CDR3 DNA sequence: TGTGCCAGCAGCTTAAAGACCGGGGAGCTGTTTTTT.

The chain links TRBV19 to TRBJ1-1; weak D call: TRBD1 (6 bases). Trimming shortened V by 6 bases and J by 5 bases, and 13 bases separated the two germline ends. The V gene's germline CDR1 is LNHDA and CDR2 SQIVND (reference sequence). The CDR3 is 13 amino acids. The DNA for the CDR3 is TGTGCCAGTAGGAGAGGGGGGGGTACTGAAGCTTTCTTT. Protein product: CASRRGGGTEAFF.

V and J are TRBV7-2 and TRBJ1-1, with D perhaps TRBD1 (5 bases). This CDR3 is 14 amino acids long. V lost 5 bases to trimming and J lost 4 bases, with 14 bases between them. The germline gives CDR1 SGHTA, CDR2 FQGNSA. The CDR3, as DNA: TGTGCCAGCAGCCCGGGGCCCGGCAGCACTGAAGCTTTCTTT. This sequence encodes CASSPGPGSTEAFF.

The chain combines TRBV7-9 with TRBJ2-1, with a tentative D call TRBD2 (6 bases). This CDR3 spans 15 amino acids. V lost 5 bases and J lost 2, with 13 bases in between. Germline V CDR1 and CDR2: SEHNR, FQNEAQ (reference sequence). CDR3 sequence reads: CASSLQKRAYNEQFF. The CDR3 region has the DNA TGTGCCAGCAGCCTCCAAAAGCGGGCCTACAATGAGCAGTTCTTC. Looking up the rest from reference TRBV7-9 and TRBJ2-1 gives the full variable domain: DTGVSQNPRHKITKRGQNVTFRCDPISEHNRLYWYRQTLGQGPEFLTYFQNEAQLEKSRLLSDRFSAERPKGSFSTLEIQRTEQGDSAMYLCASSLQKRAYNEQFFGPGTRLTVL.

This sequence joins TRBV6-1 and TRBJ2-7; maybe TRBD1 (6 bases). This CDR3 is 14 amino acids long. The V end lost 1 base, the J end lost 3 bases, and 10 bases lay between the germline ends. The germline V gene encodes CDR1 MNHNS and CDR2 SASEGT. The DNA of the CDR3 is TGTGCCAGCAGTGAAGGGGGGACACGCTACGAGCAGTACTTC. Translated, it gives CASSEGGTRYEQYF.

The chain is built from TRBV6-5 and TRBJ2-5; no clear D. This CDR3 region has 13 residues. V lost 4 bases and J lost 4, with 10 bases in between. The germline V gene encodes CDR1 MNHEY and CDR2 SVGAGI. The CDR3, as DNA: TGTGCCAGCAGTTTCTCCAGTGGAGAGACCCAGTACTTC. Residues: CASSFSSGETQYF.

By proportion, this clone is medium-sized. V is TRBV10-3 and J is TRBJ1-1; D unresolved. Germline-derived CDR1 and CDR2 are ENHRY and SYGVKD. There are 12 residues in the CDR3. Trimming left V 3 bases short and J 5 bases short, with 7 bases between. The CDR3 DNA reads TGTGCCATCAGTGATTCCGGGACTGAAGCTTTCTTT. As protein: CAISDSGTEAFF.

This clone was picked up a small number of times. J is TRBJ1-1 and V is TRBV15; 9 bases fit TRBD1. This CDR3 is built from 14 residues. Germline loops: CDR1 LNHNV, CDR2 YYDKDF (reference sequence). V lost 3 bases and J lost 3; bases outside the gene matches: 2. This CDR3 is CATSSGTGYTEAFF. The CDR3 nucleotides are TGTGCCACCAGCAGCGGGACAGGGTACACTGAAGCTTTCTTT.